The rows below give T cell receptor beta chains drawn from one sample of a study of graft-versus-host responses after intestinal transplantation. Some clones are missing from TCRdb's copy, which holds only in-frame ones; the method was immunoSEQ multiplex PCR. Among thousands of clones listed, approximately 74% were seen once. The sequenced sample was ileum tissue, obtained nearly 500 days after intestinal transplant. Receptors were obtained from a human patient who received an intestinal transplant, so some T cells may come from the graft donor. Both conserved end residues are part of each CDR3.

j_call | v_call | cdr3_aa
TRBJ2-1 | TRBV2 | CARRVAGDHNEQFF
TRBJ2-5 | TRBV4-2 | CASSLELAEETQYF
TRBJ2-1 | TRBV6-4 | CASSERGGSYNEQFF
TRBJ2-2 | TRBV6-1 | CASSEPGWNTGELFF
TRBJ2-3 | TRBV5-1 | CASSWSTDTQYF
TRBJ2-1 | TRBV28 | CASRGEGGYNEQFF
TRBJ2-1 | TRBV5-1 | CASSPSDNEQFF
TRBJ2-2 | TRBV7-9 | CASSLGGQRSIQSTGELFF
TRBJ2-7 | TRBV29-1 | CSVQVGEQYF
TRBJ2-1 | TRBV11-2 | CASSLGSGSGIEQFF
TRBJ1-4 | TRBV7-3 | CASSPDSATNEKLFF
TRBJ2-1 | TRBV9 | CASSVQGTGSYNEQFF
TRBJ2-3 | TRBV5-1 | CASGSTDTQYF
TRBJ1-2 | TRBV2 | CASSERQVYGYTF
TRBJ1-1 | TRBV28 | CASRTPGWGTEAFF
TRBJ2-7 | TRBV5-1 | CASSSTAGTGVLYEQYF
TRBJ1-1 | TRBV6-4 | CASSVGGVDTEAFF
TRBJ2-7 | TRBV7-3 | CASSRTSDSSYEQYF
TRBJ2-3 | TRBV10-1 | CASSEPGGGDTQYF
TRBJ1-5 | TRBV5-1 | CASSLGGTGSNQPQHF
TRBJ2-5 | TRBV15 | CATSRSRGETQYF
TRBJ1-2 | TRBV11-2 | CASSLGANNYGYTF
TRBJ1-3 | TRBV13 | CASSLGTYSGNTIYF
TRBJ2-1 | TRBV29-1 | CSVAGELHNEQFF
TRBJ2-3 | TRBV10-2 | CASSELVRRADTQYF
TRBJ2-7 | TRBV4-2 | CASSQAREPYEQYF
TRBJ1-2 | TRBV5-8 | CASSPERYYGYTF
TRBJ2-5 | TRBV15 | CATSRDRSAQETQYF
TRBJ2-4 | TRBV5-1 | CASSSGGAKNIQYF
TRBJ1-1 | TRBV4-1 | CASSQGDRAGTEAFF
TRBJ2-2 | TRBV4-2 | CASSGWTGELFF
TRBJ2-2 | TRBV18 | CASSRQGTGELFF
TRBJ2-3 | TRBV15 | CATSRDIAPDTQYF
TRBJ2-2 | TRBV7-9 | CASSFQGLLPWELFF
TRBJ1-2 | TRBV30 | CAWTLGYSGYTF
TRBJ1-2 | TRBV7-2 | CASSPQGSYGYTF